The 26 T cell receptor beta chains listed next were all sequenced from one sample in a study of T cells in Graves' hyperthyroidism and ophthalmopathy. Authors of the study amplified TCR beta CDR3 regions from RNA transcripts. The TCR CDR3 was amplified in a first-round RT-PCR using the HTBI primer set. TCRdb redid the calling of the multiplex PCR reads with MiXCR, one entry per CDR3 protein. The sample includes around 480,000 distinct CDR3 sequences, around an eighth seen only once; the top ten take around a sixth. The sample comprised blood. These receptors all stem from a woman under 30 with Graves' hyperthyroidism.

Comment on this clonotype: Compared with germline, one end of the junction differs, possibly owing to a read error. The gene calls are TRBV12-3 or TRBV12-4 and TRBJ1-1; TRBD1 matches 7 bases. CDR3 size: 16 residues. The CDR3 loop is CASRALVGQLSTGAFF. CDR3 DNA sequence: TGTGCCAGCAGAGCCTTGGTGGGACAGCTGAGCACTGGAGCTTTCTTT.

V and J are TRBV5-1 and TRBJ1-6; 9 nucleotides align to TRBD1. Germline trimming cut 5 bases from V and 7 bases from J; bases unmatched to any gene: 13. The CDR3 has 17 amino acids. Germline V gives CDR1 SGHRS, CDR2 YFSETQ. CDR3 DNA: TGCGCCAGCAGTCGTAGTACAGGGGGCGGTATCAATTCACCCCTCCACTTT. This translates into CASSRSTGGGINSPLHF.

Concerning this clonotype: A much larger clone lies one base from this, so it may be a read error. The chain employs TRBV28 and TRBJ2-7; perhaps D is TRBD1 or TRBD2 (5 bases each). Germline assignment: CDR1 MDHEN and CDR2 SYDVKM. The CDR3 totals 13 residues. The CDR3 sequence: CASSRDPSYVQYV. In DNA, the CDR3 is TGTGCCAGCAGCCGGGACCCATCCTACGTGCAGTACGTC.

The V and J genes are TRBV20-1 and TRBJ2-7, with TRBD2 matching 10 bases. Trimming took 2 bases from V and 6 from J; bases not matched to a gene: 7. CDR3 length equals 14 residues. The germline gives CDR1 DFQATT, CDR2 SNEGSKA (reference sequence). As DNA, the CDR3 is TGCAGTGCTAGAACTAGCGGGACCCCGTCCGAGCAGTACGTC. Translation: CSARTSGTPSEQYV.

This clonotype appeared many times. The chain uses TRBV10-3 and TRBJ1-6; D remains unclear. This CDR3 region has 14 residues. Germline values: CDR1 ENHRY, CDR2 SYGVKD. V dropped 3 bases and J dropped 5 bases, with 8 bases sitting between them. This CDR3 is CAISDLRDNSPLHF. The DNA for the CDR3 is TGTGCCATCAGTGACTTGAGGGATAATTCACCCCTCCACTTT.

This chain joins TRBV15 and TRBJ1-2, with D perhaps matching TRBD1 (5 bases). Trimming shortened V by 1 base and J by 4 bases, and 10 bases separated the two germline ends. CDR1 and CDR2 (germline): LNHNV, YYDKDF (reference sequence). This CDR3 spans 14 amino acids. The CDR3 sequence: CATSRGRGLYGYTF. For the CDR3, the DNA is TGTGCCACCAGCAGAGGAAGGGGCCTCTATGGCTACACCTTC.

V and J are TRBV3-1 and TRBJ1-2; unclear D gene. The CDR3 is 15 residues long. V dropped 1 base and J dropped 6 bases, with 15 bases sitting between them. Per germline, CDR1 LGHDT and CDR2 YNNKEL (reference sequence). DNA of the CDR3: TGTGCCAGCAGCCAAGGGGCTAGGTGGGCAGATGGCTACACCTTC. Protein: CASSQGARWADGYTF.

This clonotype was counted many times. The DNA for the CDR3 is TGTGCCTTCGACTTAAACAATGAGCAGTTCTTC. This translates into CAFDLNNEQFF. The chain recombines TRBV30 with TRBJ2-1; D not certain. CDR3 length equals 11 residues. The germline V gene has CDR1 GTSNPN and CDR2 SVGIG (reference sequence). V lost 7 bases to trimming and J lost 5 bases, with 9 bases between them.

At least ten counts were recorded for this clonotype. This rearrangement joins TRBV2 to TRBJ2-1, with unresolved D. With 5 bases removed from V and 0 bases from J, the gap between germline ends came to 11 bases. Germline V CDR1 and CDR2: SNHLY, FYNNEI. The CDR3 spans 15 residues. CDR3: CASSKGPGSYNEQFF. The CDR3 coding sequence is TGTGCCAGCAGTAAAGGACCAGGCTCCTACAATGAGCAGTTCTTC.

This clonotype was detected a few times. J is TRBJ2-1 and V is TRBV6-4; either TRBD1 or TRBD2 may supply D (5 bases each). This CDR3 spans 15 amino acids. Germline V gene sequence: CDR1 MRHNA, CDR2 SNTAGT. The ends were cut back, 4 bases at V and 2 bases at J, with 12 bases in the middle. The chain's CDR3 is CASSARDEPYNEQFF. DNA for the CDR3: TGTGCCAGCAGTGCCCGGGACGAACCCTACAATGAGCAGTTCTTC.

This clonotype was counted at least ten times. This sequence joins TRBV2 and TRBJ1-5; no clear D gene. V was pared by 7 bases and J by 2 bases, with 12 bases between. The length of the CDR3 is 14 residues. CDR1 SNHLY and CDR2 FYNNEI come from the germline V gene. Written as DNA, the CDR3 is TGTGCCAGCATGGGGTGGAATGGCAATCAGCCCCAGCATTTT. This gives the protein CASMGWNGNQPQHF.

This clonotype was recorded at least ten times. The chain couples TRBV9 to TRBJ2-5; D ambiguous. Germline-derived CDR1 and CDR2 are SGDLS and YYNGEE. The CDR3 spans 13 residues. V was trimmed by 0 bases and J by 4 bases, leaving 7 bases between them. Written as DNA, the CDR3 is TGTGCCAGCAGCGTAGCCCCCGGAGAGACCCAGTACTTC. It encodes CASSVAPGETQYF. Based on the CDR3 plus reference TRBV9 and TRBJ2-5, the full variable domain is DSGVTQTPKHLITATGQRVTLRCSPRSGDLSVYWYQQSLDQGLQFLIQYYNGEERAKGNILERFSAQQFPDLHSELNLSSLELGDSALYFCASSVAPGETQYFGPGTRLLVL.

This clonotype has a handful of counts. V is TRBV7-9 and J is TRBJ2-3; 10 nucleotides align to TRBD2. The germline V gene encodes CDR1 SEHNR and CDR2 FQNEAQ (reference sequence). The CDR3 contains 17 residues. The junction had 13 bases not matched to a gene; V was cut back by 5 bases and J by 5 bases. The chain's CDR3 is CASSAQESGRGQDTQYF. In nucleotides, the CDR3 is TGTGCCAGCAGCGCGCAAGAGAGCGGGAGGGGACAAGATACGCAGTATTTT. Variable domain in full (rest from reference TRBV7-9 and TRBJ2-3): DTGVSQNPRHKITKRGQNVTFRCDPISEHNRLYWYRQTLGQGPEFLTYFQNEAQLEKSRLLSDRFSAERPKGSFSTLEIQRTEQGDSAMYLCASSAQESGRGQDTQYFGPGTRLTVL.

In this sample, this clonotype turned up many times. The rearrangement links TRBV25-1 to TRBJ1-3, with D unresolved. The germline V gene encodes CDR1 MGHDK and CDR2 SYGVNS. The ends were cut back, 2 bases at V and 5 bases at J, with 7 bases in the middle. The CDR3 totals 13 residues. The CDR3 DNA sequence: TGTGCCAGCAGTGAACAGGATAGAAACACCATATATTTT. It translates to CASSEQDRNTIYF.

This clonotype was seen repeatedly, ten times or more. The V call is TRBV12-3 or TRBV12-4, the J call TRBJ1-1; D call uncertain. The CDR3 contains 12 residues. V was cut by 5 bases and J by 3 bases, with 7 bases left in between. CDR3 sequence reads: CASSPRYTEAFF. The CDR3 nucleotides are TGTGCCAGCAGTCCGAGATACACTGAAGCTTTCTTT.

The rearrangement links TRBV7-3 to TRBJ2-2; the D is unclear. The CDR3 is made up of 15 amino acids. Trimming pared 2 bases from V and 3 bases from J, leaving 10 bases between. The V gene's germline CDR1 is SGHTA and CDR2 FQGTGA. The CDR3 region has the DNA TGTGCCAGCAGCTTAGAACACGCGGACACCGGGGAGCTGTTTTTT. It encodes CASSLEHADTGELFF.

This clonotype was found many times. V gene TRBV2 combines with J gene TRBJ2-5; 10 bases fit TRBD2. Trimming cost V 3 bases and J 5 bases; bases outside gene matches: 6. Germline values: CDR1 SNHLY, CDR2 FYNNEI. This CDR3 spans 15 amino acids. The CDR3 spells CASSERSGRVETQYF. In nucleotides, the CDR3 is TGTGCCAGCAGTGAGAGGAGCGGGAGGGTGGAGACCCAGTACTTC.

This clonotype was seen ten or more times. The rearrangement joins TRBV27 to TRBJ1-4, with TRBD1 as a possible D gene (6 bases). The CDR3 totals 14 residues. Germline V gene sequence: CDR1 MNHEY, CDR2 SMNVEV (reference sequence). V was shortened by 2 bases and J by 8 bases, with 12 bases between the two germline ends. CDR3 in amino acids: CASSLQGRGEKLFF. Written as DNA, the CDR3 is TGTGCCAGCAGTTTACAGGGGAGAGGGGAAAAACTGTTTTTT.

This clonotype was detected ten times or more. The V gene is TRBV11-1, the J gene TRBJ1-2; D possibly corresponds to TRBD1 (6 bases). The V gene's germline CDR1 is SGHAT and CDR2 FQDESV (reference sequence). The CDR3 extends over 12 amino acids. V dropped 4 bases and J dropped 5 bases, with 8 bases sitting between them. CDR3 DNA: TGTGCCAGCAGCTGGAGGGGGTATGGCTACACCTTC. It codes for CASSWRGYGYTF.

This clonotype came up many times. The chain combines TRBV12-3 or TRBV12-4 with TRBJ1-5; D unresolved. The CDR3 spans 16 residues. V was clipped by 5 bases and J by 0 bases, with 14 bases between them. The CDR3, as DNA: TGTGCCAGCAGTAGCCGGATTGGTTATAGCAATCAGCCCCAGCATTTT. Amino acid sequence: CASSSRIGYSNQPQHF.

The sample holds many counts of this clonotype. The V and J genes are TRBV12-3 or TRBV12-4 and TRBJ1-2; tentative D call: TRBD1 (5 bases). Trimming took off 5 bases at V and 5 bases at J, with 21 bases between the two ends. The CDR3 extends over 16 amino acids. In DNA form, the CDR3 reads TGTGCCAGCAGTCTAGGGGTTGGGTTCTTAGGGTATGGCTACACCTTC. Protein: CASSLGVGFLGYGYTF.

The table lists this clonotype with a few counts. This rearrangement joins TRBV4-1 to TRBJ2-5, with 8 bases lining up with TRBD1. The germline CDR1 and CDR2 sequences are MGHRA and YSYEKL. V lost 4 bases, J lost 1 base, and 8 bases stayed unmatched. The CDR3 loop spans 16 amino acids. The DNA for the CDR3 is TGCGCCAGCAGCCGGAATCTCGGACAGGGCCAAGAGACCCAGTACTTC. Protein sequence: CASSRNLGQGQETQYF.

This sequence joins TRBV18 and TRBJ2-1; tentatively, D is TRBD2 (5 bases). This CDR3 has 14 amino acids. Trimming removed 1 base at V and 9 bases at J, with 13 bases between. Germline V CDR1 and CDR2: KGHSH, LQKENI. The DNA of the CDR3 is TGTGCCAGCTCACCACGAGGAAGCCGGGGTGAGCAGTTCTTC. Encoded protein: CASSPRGSRGEQFF.

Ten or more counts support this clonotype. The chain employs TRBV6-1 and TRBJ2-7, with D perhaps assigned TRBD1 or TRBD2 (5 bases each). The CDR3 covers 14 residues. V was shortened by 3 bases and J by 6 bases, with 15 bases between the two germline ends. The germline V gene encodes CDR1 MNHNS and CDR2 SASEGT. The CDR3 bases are TGTGCCAGCAGTGAGGGGGTTTGGCGGTCCGAGCAGTACGTC. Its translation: CASSEGVWRSEQYV.

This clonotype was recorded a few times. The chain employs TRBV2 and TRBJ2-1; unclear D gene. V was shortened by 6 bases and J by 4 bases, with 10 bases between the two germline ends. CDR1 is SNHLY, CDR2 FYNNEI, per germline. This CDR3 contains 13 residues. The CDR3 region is CASRGTLYNEQFF. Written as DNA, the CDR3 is TGTGCCAGCAGAGGCACGTTATACAATGAGCAGTTCTTC.

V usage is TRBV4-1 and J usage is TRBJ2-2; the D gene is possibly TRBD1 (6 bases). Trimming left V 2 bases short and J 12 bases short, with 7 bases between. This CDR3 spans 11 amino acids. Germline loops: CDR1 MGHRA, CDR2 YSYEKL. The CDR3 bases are TGCGCCAGCAGCCAACAGGGGCAGCTGTTTTTT. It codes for CASSQQGQLFF.